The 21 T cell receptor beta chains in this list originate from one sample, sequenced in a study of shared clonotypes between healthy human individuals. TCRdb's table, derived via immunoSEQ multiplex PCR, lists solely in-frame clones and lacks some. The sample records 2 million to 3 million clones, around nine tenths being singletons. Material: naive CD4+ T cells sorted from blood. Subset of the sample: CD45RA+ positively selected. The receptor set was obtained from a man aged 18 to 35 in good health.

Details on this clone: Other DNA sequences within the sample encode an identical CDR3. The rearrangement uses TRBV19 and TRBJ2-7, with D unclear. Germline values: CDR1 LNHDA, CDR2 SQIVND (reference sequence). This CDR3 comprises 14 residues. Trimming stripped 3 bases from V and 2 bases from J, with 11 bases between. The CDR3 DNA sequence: TGTGCCAGTAGTATGGGTGACCGACCCTACGAGCAGTACTTC. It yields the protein CASSMGDRPYEQYF.

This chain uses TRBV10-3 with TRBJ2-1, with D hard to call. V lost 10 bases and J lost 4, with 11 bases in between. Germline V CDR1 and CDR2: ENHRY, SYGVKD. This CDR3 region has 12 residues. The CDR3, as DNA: TGTGCCACCATAGACCCGTACAATGAGCAGTTCTTC. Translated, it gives CATIDPYNEQFF.

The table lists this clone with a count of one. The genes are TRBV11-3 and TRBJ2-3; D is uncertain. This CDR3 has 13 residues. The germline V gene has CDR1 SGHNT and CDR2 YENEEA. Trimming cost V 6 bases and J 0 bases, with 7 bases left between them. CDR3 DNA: TGTGCCAGCAGTCCTACTAGCACAGATACGCAGTATTTT. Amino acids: CASSPTSTDTQYF.

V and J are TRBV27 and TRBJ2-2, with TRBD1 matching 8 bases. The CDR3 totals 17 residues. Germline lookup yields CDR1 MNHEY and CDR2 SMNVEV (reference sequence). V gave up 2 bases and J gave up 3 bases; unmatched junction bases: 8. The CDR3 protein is CASSLDRDRLYTGELFF. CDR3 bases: TGTGCCAGCAGTTTAGACCGGGACAGGCTTTACACCGGGGAGCTGTTTTTT.

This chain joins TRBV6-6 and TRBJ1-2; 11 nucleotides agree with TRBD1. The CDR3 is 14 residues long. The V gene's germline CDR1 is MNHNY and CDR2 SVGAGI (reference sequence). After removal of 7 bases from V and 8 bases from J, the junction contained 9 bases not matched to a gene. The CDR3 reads CASKKDRGPGGYTF. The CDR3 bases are TGTGCCAGCAAGAAGGACAGGGGGCCTGGGGGCTACACCTTC.

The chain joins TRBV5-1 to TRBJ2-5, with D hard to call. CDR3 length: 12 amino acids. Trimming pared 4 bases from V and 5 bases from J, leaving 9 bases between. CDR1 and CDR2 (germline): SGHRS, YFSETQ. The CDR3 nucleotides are TGCGCCAGCAGCAGGGTATGGGAGACCCAGTACTTC. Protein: CASSRVWETQYF.

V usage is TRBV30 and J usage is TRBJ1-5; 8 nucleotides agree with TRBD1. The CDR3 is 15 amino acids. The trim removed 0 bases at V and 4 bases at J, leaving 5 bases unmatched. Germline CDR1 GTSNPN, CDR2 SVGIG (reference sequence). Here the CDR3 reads CAWSVNTGGNQPQHF. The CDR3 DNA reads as TGTGCCTGGAGTGTTAACACAGGGGGGAATCAGCCCCAGCATTTT.

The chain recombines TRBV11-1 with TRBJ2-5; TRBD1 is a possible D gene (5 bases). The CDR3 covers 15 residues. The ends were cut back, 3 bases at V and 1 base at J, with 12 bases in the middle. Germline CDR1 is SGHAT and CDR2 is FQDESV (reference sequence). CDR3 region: CASSLSLGAQETQYF. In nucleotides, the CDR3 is TGTGCCAGCAGCTTGAGTTTAGGGGCCCAAGAGACCCAGTACTTC.

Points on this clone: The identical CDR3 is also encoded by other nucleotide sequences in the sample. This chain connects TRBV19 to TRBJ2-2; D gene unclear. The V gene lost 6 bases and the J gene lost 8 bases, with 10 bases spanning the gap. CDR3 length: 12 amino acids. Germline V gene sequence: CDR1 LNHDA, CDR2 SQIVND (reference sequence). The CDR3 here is CASSIKGGELFF. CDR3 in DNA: TGTGCCAGTAGCATTAAAGGGGGGGAGCTGTTTTTT. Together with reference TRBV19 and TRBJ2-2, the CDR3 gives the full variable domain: DGGITQSPKYLFRKEGQNVTLSCEQNLNHDAMYWYRQDPGQGLRLIYYSQIVNDFQKGDIAEGYSVSREKKESFPLTVTSAQKNPTAFYLCASSIKGGELFFGEGSRLTVL.

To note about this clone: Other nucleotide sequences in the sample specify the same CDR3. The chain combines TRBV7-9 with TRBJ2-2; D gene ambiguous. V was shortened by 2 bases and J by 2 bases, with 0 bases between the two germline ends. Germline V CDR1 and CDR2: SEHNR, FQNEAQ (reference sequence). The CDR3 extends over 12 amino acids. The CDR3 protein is CASSLNTGELFF. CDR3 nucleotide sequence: TGTGCCAGCAGCTTAAACACCGGGGAGCTGTTTTTT.

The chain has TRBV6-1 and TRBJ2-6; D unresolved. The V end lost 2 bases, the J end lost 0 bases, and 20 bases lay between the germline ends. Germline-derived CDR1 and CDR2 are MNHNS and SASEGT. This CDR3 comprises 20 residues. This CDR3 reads CASSEITPNRDSSGANVLTF. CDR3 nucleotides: TGTGCCAGCAGTGAAATCACCCCAAACAGAGATTCCTCTGGGGCCAACGTCCTGACTTTC.

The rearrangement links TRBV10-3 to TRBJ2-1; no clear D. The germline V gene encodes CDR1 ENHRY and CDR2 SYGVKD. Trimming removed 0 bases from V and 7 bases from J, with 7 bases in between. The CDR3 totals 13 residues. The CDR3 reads CAISESSANEQFF. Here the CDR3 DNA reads TGTGCCATCAGTGAGTCTTCGGCGAATGAGCAGTTCTTC.

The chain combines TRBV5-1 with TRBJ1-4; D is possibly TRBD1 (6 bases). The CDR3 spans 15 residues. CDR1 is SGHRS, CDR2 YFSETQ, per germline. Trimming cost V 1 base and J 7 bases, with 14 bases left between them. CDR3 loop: CASSLSRGPGEKLFF. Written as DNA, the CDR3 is TGCGCCAGCAGCTTGTCACGGGGGCCGGGTGAAAAACTGTTTTTT.

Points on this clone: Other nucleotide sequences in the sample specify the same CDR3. This CDR3 is CASSLEGLSGNTIYF. The CDR3 DNA is TGCGCCAGCAGCTTGGAAGGCCTCTCTGGAAACACCATATATTTT. The chain links TRBV5-1 to TRBJ1-3; D not resolved. Trimming took 0 bases from V and 0 from J, leaving 7 bases between them. The CDR3 has 15 amino acids. The germline gives CDR1 SGHRS, CDR2 YFSETQ.

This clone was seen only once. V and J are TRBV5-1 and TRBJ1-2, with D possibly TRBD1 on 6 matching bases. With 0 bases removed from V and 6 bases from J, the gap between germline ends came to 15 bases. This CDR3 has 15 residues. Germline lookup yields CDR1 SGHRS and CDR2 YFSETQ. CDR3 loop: CASSLAQGQGHGYTF. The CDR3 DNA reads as TGCGCCAGCAGCTTGGCCCAAGGGCAGGGGCATGGCTACACCTTC.

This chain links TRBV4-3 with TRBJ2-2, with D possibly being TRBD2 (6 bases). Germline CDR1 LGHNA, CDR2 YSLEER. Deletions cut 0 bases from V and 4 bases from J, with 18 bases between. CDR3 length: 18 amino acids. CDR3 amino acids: CASSQEVLGGVGTGELFF. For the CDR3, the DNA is TGCGCCAGCAGCCAAGAGGTCTTGGGGGGAGTTGGCACCGGGGAGCTGTTTTTT.

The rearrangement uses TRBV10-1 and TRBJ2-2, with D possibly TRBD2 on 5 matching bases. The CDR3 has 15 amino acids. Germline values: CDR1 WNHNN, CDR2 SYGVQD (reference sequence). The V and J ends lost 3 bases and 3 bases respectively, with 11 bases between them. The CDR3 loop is CASSEAQADTGELFF. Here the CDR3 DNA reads TGCGCCAGCAGTGAAGCCCAAGCGGACACCGGGGAGCTGTTTTTT.

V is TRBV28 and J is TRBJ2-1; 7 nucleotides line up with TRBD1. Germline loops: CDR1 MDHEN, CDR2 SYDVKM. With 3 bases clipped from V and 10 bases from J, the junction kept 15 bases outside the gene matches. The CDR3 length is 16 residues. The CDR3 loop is CASSLSLGRGSGEQFF. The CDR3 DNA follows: TGTGCCAGCAGTTTGTCGTTGGGCAGGGGGAGTGGGGAGCAGTTCTTC.

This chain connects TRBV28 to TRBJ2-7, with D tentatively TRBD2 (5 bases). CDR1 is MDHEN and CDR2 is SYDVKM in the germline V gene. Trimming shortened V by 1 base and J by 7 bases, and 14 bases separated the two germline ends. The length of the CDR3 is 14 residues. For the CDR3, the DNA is TGTGCCAGCAGTTTATCTGGCGTGTCGGGGGAGCAGTACTTC. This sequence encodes CASSLSGVSGEQYF.

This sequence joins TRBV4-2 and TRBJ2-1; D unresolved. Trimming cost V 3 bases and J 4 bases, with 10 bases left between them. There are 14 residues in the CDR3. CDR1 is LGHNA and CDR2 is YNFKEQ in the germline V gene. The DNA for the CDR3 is TGTGCCAGCAGCCAGACGGACGGATACAATGAGCAGTTCTTC. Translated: CASSQTDGYNEQFF.

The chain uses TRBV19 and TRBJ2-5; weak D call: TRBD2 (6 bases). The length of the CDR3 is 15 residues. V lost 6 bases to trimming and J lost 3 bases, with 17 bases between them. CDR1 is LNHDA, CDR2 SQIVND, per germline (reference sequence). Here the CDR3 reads CASSNGGLAEETQYF. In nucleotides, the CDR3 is TGTGCCAGTAGCAATGGGGGGTTGGCGGAAGAGACCCAGTACTTC.